This TCR beta chain was recovered during a study of T cells after yellow fever vaccination. Findings of the study overall: Weaker in magnitude, the secondary response showed a faster peak on day 5 versus 15. Among all clonotypes, a small share was observed in both CD4 and CD8 compartments. Primary-vaccination clones mostly resurfaced post-booster (about 95% CD4, 85% to 90% CD8).

This clonotype was detected ten times or more. What it recognizes is unknown. CDR1 is DFQATT and CDR2 is SNEGSKA in the germline V gene (reference sequence). V was cut by 6 bases and J by 0 bases, with 15 bases left in between. The CDR3 is 15 amino acids. A single record per CDR3 protein comes from TCRdb applying MiXCR to the 5' RACE reads. This repertoire shows some 150,000 distinct CDR3 sequences, more than 6.5% found once; its top ten account for under 0.8%. The TCR was taken from a man younger than 40 who received the YFV17D yellow fever vaccine. V is TRBV20-1 and J is TRBJ2-1, with D unclear. Sequenced material: CD4+ T cells sorted from PBMCs, taken 10 days after the yellow fever booster vaccination. The CDR3 loop reads CSAPGDPSSYNEQFF. In nucleotides, the CDR3 is TGCAGTGCCCCCGGCGACCCGAGCTCCTACAATGAGCAGTTCTTC.